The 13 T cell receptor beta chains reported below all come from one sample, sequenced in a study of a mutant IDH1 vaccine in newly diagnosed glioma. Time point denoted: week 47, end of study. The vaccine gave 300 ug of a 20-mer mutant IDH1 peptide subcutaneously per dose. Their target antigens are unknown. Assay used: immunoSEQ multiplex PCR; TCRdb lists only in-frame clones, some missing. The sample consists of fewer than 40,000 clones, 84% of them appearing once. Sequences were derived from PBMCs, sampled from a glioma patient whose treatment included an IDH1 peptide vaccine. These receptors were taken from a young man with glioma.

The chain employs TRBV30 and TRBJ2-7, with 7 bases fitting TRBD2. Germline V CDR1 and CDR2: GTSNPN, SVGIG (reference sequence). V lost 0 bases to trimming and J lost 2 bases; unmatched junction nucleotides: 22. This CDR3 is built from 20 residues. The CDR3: CAWSVWKSQYDQRDTYEQYF. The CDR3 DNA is TGTGCCTGGAGTGTATGGAAATCCCAGTACGATCAGCGGGATACCTACGAGCAGTACTTC.

Here the CDR3 reads CASRQGGEETQYF. The DNA for the CDR3 is TGTGCCAGCAGACAAGGGGGTGAAGAGACCCAGTACTTC. This chain connects TRBV6-5 to TRBJ2-5; perhaps TRBD1 as D (6 bases). The V gene's germline CDR1 is MNHEY and CDR2 SVGAGI. Between the trimmed V and J ends, which lost 6 bases and 3 bases, there was a span of 11 bases. The CDR3 is made up of 13 amino acids.

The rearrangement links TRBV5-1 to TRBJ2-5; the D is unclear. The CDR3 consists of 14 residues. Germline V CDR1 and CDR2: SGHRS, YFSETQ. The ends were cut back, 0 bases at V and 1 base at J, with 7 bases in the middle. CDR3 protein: CASSLADPQETQYF. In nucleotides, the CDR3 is TGCGCCAGCAGCTTGGCCGACCCCCAAGAGACCCAGTACTTC.

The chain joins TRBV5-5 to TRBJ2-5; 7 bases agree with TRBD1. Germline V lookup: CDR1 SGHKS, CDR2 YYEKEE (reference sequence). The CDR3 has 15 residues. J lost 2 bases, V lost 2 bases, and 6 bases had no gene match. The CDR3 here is CASSLNRGQQETQYF. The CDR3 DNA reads TGTGCCAGCAGCTTAAACAGGGGCCAACAAGAGACCCAGTACTTC.

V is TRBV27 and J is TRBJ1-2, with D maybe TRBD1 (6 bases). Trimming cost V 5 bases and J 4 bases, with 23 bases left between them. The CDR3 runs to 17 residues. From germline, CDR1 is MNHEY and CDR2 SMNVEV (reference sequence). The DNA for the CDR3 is TGTGCCAGCAGTCGACTAAAGTTACAGGGACAACCCTATGGCTACACCTTC. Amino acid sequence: CASSRLKLQGQPYGYTF.

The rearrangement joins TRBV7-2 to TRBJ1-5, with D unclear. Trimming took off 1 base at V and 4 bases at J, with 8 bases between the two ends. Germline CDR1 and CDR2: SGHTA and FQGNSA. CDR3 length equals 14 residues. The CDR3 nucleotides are TGTGCCAGCAGCTTAGACCCCTCTAATCAGCCCCAGCATTTT. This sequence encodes CASSLDPSNQPQHF. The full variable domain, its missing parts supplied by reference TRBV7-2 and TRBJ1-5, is GAGVSQSPSNKVTEKGKDVELRCDPISGHTALYWYRQSLGQGLEFLIYFQGNSAPDKSGLPSDRFSAERTGGSVSTLTIQRTQQEDSAVYLCASSLDPSNQPQHFGDGTRLSIL.

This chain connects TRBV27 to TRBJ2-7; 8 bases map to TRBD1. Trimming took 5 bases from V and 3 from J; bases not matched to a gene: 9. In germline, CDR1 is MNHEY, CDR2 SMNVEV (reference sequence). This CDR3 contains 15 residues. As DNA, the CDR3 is TGTGCCAGCAGTCCACCGGGACAGGTTCTCTACGAGCAGTACTTC. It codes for CASSPPGQVLYEQYF.

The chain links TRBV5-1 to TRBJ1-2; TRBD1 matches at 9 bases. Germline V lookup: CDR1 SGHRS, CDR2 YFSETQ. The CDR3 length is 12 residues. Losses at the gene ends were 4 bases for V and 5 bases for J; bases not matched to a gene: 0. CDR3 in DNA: TGCGCCAGCAGCGGGACAGGGTATGGCTACACCTTC. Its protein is CASSGTGYGYTF. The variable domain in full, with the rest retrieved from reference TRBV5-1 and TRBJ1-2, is KAGVTQTPRYLIKTRGQQVTLSCSPISGHRSVSWYQQTPGQGLQFLFEYFSETQRNKGNFPGRFSGRQFSNSRSEMNVSTLELGDSALYLCASSGTGYGYTFGSGTRLTVV.

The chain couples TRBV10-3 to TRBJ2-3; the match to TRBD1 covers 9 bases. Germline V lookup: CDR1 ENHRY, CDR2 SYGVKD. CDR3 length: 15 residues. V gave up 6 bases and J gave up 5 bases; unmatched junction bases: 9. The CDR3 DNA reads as TGTGCCATCAGGGGAGGGACAGGGAATGAAGATACGCAGTATTTT. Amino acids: CAIRGGTGNEDTQYF.

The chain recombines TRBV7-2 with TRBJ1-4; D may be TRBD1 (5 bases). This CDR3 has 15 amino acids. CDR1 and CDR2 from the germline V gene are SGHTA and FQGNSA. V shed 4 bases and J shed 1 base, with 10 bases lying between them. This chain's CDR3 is CASSSLGVTNEKLFF. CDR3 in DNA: TGTGCCAGCAGCTCTTTAGGGGTAACTAATGAAAAACTGTTTTTT.

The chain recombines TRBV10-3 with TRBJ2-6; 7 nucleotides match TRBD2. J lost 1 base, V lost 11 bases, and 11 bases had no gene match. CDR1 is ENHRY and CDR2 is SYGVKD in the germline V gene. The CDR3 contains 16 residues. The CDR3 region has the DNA TGTGCCGGTGGGGGAGGGGCGGTTTCTGGGGCCAACGTCCTGACTTTC. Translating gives CAGGGGAVSGANVLTF.

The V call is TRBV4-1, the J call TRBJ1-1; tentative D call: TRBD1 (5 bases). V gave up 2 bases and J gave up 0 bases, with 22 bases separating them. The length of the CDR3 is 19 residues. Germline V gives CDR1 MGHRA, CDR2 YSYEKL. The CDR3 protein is CASSQRKRGSGRMNTEAFF. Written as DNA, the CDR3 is TGCGCCAGCAGCCAACGAAAACGGGGCTCGGGTCGTATGAACACTGAAGCTTTCTTT.

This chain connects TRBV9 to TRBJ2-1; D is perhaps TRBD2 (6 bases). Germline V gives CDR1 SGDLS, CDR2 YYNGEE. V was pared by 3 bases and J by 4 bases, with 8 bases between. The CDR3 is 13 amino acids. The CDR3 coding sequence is TGTGCCAGCAGCGAGAGCGGGTACAATGAGCAGTTCTTC. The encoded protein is CASSESGYNEQFF.